The TCR beta chain under discussion was sequenced for a study of metastatic and nonmetastatic thyroid tumors. Background on the study: Repertoires were compared across blood and tumor or nodule tissue from malignant and benign thyroid patients. Study-wide results and caveats: Significantly higher TCR beta diversity was reportedly seen in malignant thyroid tumors than benign nodules, in blood and tumor.

There were no patients who had received any treatment before thyroid surgery. As processed by the authors: The authors used CDR3 differences across clinicopathological groups to build a distant-metastasis classifier for papillary thyroid cancer. With MiXCR, TCRdb called clones anew from the PCR reads. TCRdb's processing, not the authors', yielded these V and J calls. The sample comprises 14,000 to 15,000 clones, roughly 25% of which are singletons, and roughly 7.7% rests with the top ten. CDR3 length: 14 residues. Germline V gene sequence: CDR1 MNHNS, CDR2 SASEGT. The V and J ends lost 2 bases and 5 bases respectively, with 13 bases between them. This clone is medium-sized in the sample. Its antigen remains unknown.

The chain recombines TRBV6-1 with TRBJ2-7; the D gene could be TRBD1 or TRBD2 (5 bases each). The source is a female donor with papillary thyroid cancer or a benign thyroid nodule (not recorded which). Some clones in this sample may be carry-over from other donors' samples. Sequenced input: tumor tissue. The CDR3 region is CASSEQVGTDEQYF. In DNA, the CDR3 is TGTGCCAGCAGTGAACAGGTCGGGACCGACGAGCAGTACTTC.